The 22 T cell receptor beta chains below all came from one sample that was sequenced in a study of CD8 T cells in ankylosing spondylitis. TCRdb independently ran MiXCR on the 5' RACE reads; one entry per CDR3 protein. This sample carries 250,000 to 300,000 distinct CDR3 sequences, around 20% of them seen once, and the ten largest clones take roughly 8%. The sequencing input was blood, either unsorted or a sorted T cell fraction (not recorded which). The source of these receptors is a male donor with ankylosing spondylitis or in good health (not recorded which).

This clonotype was detected ten times or more. This chain connects TRBV29-1 to TRBJ2-1, with TRBD2 matching 11 bases. With V trimmed by 6 bases and J by 5 bases, 9 bases remained unmatched. CDR1 is SQVTM and CDR2 is ANQGSEA in the germline V gene. CDR3 length equals 15 residues. The DNA of the CDR3 is TGCAGCGTCCATATAGCGGGAGGGTCCCACAATGAGCAGTTCTTC. Translation: CSVHIAGGSHNEQFF.

In this sample, this clonotype turned up many times. The chain links TRBV6-5 to TRBJ2-1; D may be TRBD2 (6 bases). The length of the CDR3 is 14 residues. Trimming took off 4 bases at V and 3 bases at J, with 10 bases between the two ends. Per germline, CDR1 MNHEY and CDR2 SVGAGI. For the CDR3, the DNA is TGTGCCAGCAGTTTGCGGGACGACTACAATGAGCAGTTCTTC. This translates into CASSLRDDYNEQFF.

This clonotype was seen only a few times. V usage is TRBV12-3 or TRBV12-4 and J usage is TRBJ2-7; D ambiguous. This CDR3 is built from 12 residues. V was cut by 3 bases and J by 3 bases, with 6 bases left in between. The CDR3 loop is CASSFQLYEQYV. The CDR3 DNA reads TGTGCCAGCAGTTTTCAGCTCTACGAGCAGTACGTC.

As concerns this clonotype: A read error may be the cause here, since a much bigger clone is one base away. The chain carries TRBV27 and TRBJ2-5; 11 nucleotides align to TRBD2. This CDR3 contains 16 residues. The ends lost 10 bases at V and 5 bases at J; junction bases unmatched: 15. Per germline, CDR1 MNHEY and CDR2 SMNVEV (reference sequence). The CDR3: CATRSNSRTSGETQYF. DNA of the CDR3: TGTGCCACCAGATCAAACTCCCGGACTAGCGGGGAGACCCAGTACTTC.

This clonotype was counted only a few times. The chain employs TRBV7-9 and TRBJ1-6; 7 bases line up with TRBD1. This CDR3 is 14 amino acids long. Germline V gene sequence: CDR1 SEHNR, CDR2 FQNEAQ (reference sequence). Trimming cost V 0 bases and J 9 bases; bases outside gene matches: 2. CDR3 DNA: TGTGCCAGCAGCTTAGCGCACAGGGGTTCACCCCTCCACTTT. It encodes CASSLAHRGSPLHF.

The CDR3 DNA follows: TGTGCCAGCAGCGTCGGGACTACCGTACAAGAGACCCAGTACTTC. Translating it yields CASSVGTTVQETQYF. The rearrangement uses TRBV7-2 and TRBJ2-5; 7 nucleotides agree with TRBD2. Unmatched junction bases numbered 8, after V lost 5 bases and J lost 2 bases. Germline values: CDR1 SGHTA, CDR2 FQGNSA. There are 15 residues in the CDR3.

V is TRBV25-1 and J is TRBJ2-7; D is perhaps TRBD2 (6 bases). Germline CDR1 MGHDK, CDR2 SYGVNS. The CDR3 covers 17 residues. Trimming took off 2 bases at V and 6 bases at J, with 23 bases between the two ends. CDR3 nucleotides: TGTGCCAGCAGTGAAGCGGGGAGACAGATCTTTTTGGGCGAGCAGTACGTC. Translated: CASSEAGRQIFLGEQYV.

This clonotype was detected only a few times. The chain couples TRBV20-1 to TRBJ2-3; D possibly matches TRBD1 or TRBD2 (5 bases each). The CDR3 sequence is 11 residues long. Germline V CDR1 and CDR2: DFQATT, SNEGSKA (reference sequence). Trimming stripped 3 bases from V and 10 bases from J, with 11 bases between. The CDR3, as DNA: TGCAGTGCTAGGGGGCTAGCCGCGCAGTATTTT. Translated, it gives CSARGLAAQYF.

The J gene is TRBJ2-2, the V gene TRBV9; no reliable D call. The CDR3 runs 21 residues. The V end was cut by 4 bases, the J end by 0 bases, with 28 bases between. Germline values: CDR1 SGDLS, CDR2 YYNGEE. The CDR3: CASSPHHPLASTLSNTGELFF. The CDR3 DNA sequence: TGTGCCAGCAGCCCCCATCATCCCCTCGCGTCGACACTTTCGAACACCGGGGAGCTGTTTTTT.

This clonotype has a handful of counts. The rearrangement links TRBV9 to TRBJ2-4; possibly TRBD1 for D (6 bases). Trimming took off 3 bases at V and 0 bases at J, with 22 bases between the two ends. Germline V CDR1 and CDR2: SGDLS, YYNGEE. The CDR3 is 19 residues long. The CDR3, as DNA: TGTGCCAGCAGCGCCTCTCCCGGGACACATAATCTAGCCAAAAACATTCAGTACTTC. Translation gives CASSASPGTHNLAKNIQYF.

This clonotype was seen a handful of times. The rearrangement uses TRBV7-3 and TRBJ2-2; D ambiguous. The V end lost 3 bases, the J end lost 1 base, and 9 bases lay between the germline ends. Looked up from germline, CDR1 is SGHTA and CDR2 is FQGTGA. CDR3 length equals 15 residues. CDR3 sequence: CASSFSALNTGELFF. The CDR3 nucleotides read TGTGCCAGCAGCTTCAGCGCCTTGAACACCGGGGAGCTGTTTTTT.

V gene TRBV5-1 combines with J gene TRBJ1-1; TRBD1 is a possible D gene (5 bases). V lost 5 bases, J lost 0 bases, and 8 bases lay in between. The CDR3 contains 13 residues. In germline, CDR1 is SGHRS, CDR2 YFSETQ. The CDR3 here is CASRGTVNTEAFF. The DNA for the CDR3 is TGCGCCAGCAGGGGGACTGTGAACACTGAAGCTTTCTTT.

The chain employs TRBV5-1 and TRBJ1-4; D unclear. CDR3 length: 15 amino acids. Germline V gene data show CDR1 as SGHRS and CDR2 as YFSETQ. With 0 bases removed from V and 7 bases from J, the gap between germline ends came to 13 bases. The CDR3 sequence: CASSLDPGFGEKLFF. For the CDR3, the DNA is TGCGCCAGCAGCTTGGACCCTGGTTTTGGTGAAAAACTGTTTTTT.

This chain connects TRBV20-1 to TRBJ1-4; 9 bases align to TRBD1. J was trimmed by 10 bases and V by 4 bases; bases with no gene match: 7. The CDR3 consists of 13 residues. CDR1 is DFQATT, CDR2 SNEGSKA, per germline (reference sequence). This CDR3 reads CSATRTGEGKLFF. The CDR3 DNA reads TGCAGTGCTACCAGGACAGGGGAAGGAAAACTGTTTTTT.

This clonotype was seen a few times. The chain joins TRBV20-1 to TRBJ2-2; possible D gene TRBD2, 5 bases. Looked up from germline, CDR1 is DFQATT and CDR2 is SNEGSKA (reference sequence). The ends were cut back, 3 bases at V and 4 bases at J, with 12 bases in the middle. The CDR3 runs 14 residues. The CDR3 sequence: CSASRGRGTGELFF. The CDR3 nucleotides read TGCAGTGCTAGTCGTGGGAGAGGCACCGGGGAGCTGTTTTTT.

The chain employs TRBV5-1 and TRBJ1-2, with D uncertain. V dropped 5 bases and J dropped 1 base, with 15 bases sitting between them. The CDR3 spans 15 residues. The germline CDR1 and CDR2 sequences are SGHRS and YFSETQ. The CDR3 DNA sequence: TGCGCCAGCAGAAAAGGCCAACCGAATAACTATGGCTACACCTTC. It specifies CASRKGQPNNYGYTF.

The table lists this clonotype with a few counts. The chain couples TRBV6-1 to TRBJ2-5, with TRBD2 identical over 15 bases. Germline CDR1 and CDR2: MNHNS and SASEGT. CDR3 length: 18 residues. V lost 0 bases, J lost 4 bases, and 6 bases stayed unmatched. The CDR3 nucleotides read TGTGCCAGCAGTGAAGCGGGGACTAGCGGGGGGCGGGGAGAGACCCAGTACTTC. Translating it yields CASSEAGTSGGRGETQYF.

A few counts support this clonotype. The chain links TRBV29-1 to TRBJ1-5, with 8 bases that match TRBD1. The CDR3 extends over 13 amino acids. Germline lookup yields CDR1 SQVTM and CDR2 ANQGSEA. V was pared by 5 bases and J by 4 bases, with 4 bases of the junction left unmatched. CDR3 nucleotide sequence: TGCAGCGTTCGGGACAGGTATAATCAGCCCCAGCATTTT. Translated, it gives CSVRDRYNQPQHF.

Concerning this clonotype: One end of the junction fails to match germline, which may point to a read error. This rearrangement joins TRBV10-3 to TRBJ1-5; D gene uncertain. This CDR3 is built from 12 residues. Germline-derived CDR1 and CDR2 are ENHRY and SYGVKD. The CDR3 sequence: CVISEANQPQHF. In DNA form, the CDR3 reads TGTGTCATCAGTGAGGCCAATCAGCCCCAGCATTTT.

The genes are TRBV4-2 and TRBJ1-2; D possibly corresponds to TRBD1 (5 bases). Germline V lookup: CDR1 LGHNA, CDR2 YNFKEQ. CDR3 length: 16 residues. V was shortened by 3 bases and J by 6 bases, with 20 bases between the two germline ends. CDR3 sequence (DNA): TGTGCCAGCAGCCATAGTTTGGGTCTCACGGGGGATGGCTACACCTTC. Its translation: CASSHSLGLTGDGYTF.

This clonotype was detected many times. The chain recombines TRBV7-2 with TRBJ1-5; the match to TRBD1 covers 7 bases. Germline V gene lookup returns CDR1 SGHTA and CDR2 FQGNSA. V shed 5 bases, J shed 7 bases, and the junction held 11 bases outside the gene matches. The CDR3 length is 15 residues. CDR3 in amino acids: CASSPGDSLLQPQHF. CDR3 in DNA: TGTGCCAGCAGCCCCGGGGACAGTCTTCTACAGCCCCAGCATTTT.

The chain employs TRBV29-1 and TRBJ1-2, with D uncertain. Germline CDR1 SQVTM, CDR2 ANQGSEA. The V and J ends lost 0 bases and 3 bases respectively, with 8 bases between them. The CDR3 runs to 13 residues. The CDR3 loop reads CSVEDSRDYGYTF. CDR3 sequence (DNA): TGCAGCGTTGAAGACTCCCGGGACTATGGCTACACCTTC.